The 5 T cell receptor beta chains below come from one sample, sequenced in a study of shared clonotypes between healthy human individuals. Assay used: immunoSEQ multiplex PCR; TCRdb lists only in-frame clones, some missing. The sample holds 2 million to 2.5 million clones; 95% are singletons and the top ten take around 0.13%. Specimen: naive CD4+ T cells sorted from blood. Subset indicated: CD45RA+ positively selected. These receptors were collected from a man aged 18 to 30 in good health.

V is TRBV5-1 and J is TRBJ2-3; TRBD1 matches at 8 bases. This CDR3 region has 16 residues. The V segment lost 0 bases and the J segment 2 bases; nucleotides outside the gene matches: 5. Germline-derived CDR1 and CDR2 are SGHRS and YFSETQ. The CDR3 reads CASSLVGGQDTDTQYF. The CDR3 DNA sequence: TGCGCCAGCAGCTTGGTGGGGGGACAGGACACAGATACGCAGTATTTT.

CDR3 protein: CASSLARQGPTDTQYF. The CDR3, as DNA: TGTGCCAGCAGCTTAGCGCGTCAGGGACCCACAGATACGCAGTATTTT. The chain recombines TRBV7-9 with TRBJ2-3, with D perhaps matching TRBD1 or TRBD2 (5 bases each). The germline gives CDR1 SEHNR, CDR2 FQNEAQ (reference sequence). The CDR3 has 16 amino acids. Trimming stripped 0 bases from V and 2 bases from J, with 12 bases between.

The V gene is TRBV11-1, the J gene TRBJ2-7; D might be TRBD1 (6 bases). Trimming left V 6 bases short and J 3 bases short, with 21 bases between. Looked up from germline, CDR1 is SGHAT and CDR2 is FQDESV (reference sequence). This CDR3 comprises 16 residues. The CDR3 spells CASRKSPGVKSYEQYF. CDR3 DNA: TGTGCCAGCAGAAAAAGCCCAGGGGTAAAGAGCTACGAGCAGTACTTC.

The chain carries TRBV6-1 and TRBJ1-4, with 8 bases identical to TRBD1. Germline lookup yields CDR1 MNHNS and CDR2 SASEGT. Trimming cost V 3 bases and J 7 bases; bases outside gene matches: 7. There are 15 residues in the CDR3. The CDR3 loop reads CASSDPPDRVEKLFF. The CDR3, as DNA: TGTGCCAGCAGTGACCCTCCGGACAGGGTTGAAAAACTGTTTTTT.

This CDR3 is CASSPYLNSGITQYF. The CDR3 DNA reads as TGTGCCAGCAGCCCCTACCTTAACAGCGGGATTACGCAGTATTTT. J is TRBJ2-3 and V is TRBV7-2, with 7 bases aligning to TRBD2. V was pared by 5 bases and J by 8 bases, with 13 bases of the junction left unmatched. This CDR3 spans 15 amino acids. Germline assignment: CDR1 SGHTA and CDR2 FQGNSA.